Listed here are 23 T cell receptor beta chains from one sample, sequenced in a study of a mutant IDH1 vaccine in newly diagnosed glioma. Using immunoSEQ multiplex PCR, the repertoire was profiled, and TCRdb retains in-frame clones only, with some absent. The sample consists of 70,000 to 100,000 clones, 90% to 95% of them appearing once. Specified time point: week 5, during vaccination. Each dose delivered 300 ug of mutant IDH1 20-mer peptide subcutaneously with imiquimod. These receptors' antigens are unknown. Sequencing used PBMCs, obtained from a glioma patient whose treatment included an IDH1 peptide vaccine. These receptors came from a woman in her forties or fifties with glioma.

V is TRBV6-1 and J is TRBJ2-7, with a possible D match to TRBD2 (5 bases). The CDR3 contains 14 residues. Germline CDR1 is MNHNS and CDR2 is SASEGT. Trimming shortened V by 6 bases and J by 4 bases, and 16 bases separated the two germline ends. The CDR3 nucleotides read TGTGCCAGCAGGGAGGAGTACTACCTATACGAGCAGTACTTC. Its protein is CASREEYYLYEQYF.

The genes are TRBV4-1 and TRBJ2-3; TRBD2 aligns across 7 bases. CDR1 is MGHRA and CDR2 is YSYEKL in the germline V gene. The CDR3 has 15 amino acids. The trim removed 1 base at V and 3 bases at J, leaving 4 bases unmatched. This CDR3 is CASSQVGLVTDTQYF. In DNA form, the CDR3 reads TGCGCCAGCAGCCAAGTTGGACTAGTAACAGATACGCAGTATTTT.

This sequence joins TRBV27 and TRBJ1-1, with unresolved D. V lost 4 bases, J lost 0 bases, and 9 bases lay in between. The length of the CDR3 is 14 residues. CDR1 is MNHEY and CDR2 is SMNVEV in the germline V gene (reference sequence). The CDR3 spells CASSYGTLNTEAFF. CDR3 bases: TGTGCCAGCAGTTACGGCACTTTGAACACTGAAGCTTTCTTT.

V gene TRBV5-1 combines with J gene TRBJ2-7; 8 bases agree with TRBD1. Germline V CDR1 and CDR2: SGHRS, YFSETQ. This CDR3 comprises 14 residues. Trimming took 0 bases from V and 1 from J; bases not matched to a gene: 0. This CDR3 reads CASSLGQGSYEQYF. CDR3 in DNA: TGCGCCAGCAGCTTGGGACAGGGGTCCTACGAGCAGTACTTC.

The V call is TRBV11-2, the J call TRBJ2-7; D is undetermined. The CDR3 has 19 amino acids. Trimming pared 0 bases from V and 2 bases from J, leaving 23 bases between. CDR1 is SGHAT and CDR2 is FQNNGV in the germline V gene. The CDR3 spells CASSLDLPGTRTPAYEQYF. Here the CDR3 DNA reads TGTGCCAGCAGCTTAGATCTCCCAGGTACTCGAACTCCCGCCTACGAGCAGTACTTC.

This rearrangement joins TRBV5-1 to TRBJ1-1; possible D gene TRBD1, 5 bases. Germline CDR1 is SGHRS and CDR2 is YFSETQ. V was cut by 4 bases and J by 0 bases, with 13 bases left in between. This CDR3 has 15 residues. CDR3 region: CASSLNTGLNTEAFF. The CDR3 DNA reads TGCGCCAGCAGCCTAAACACAGGATTGAACACTGAAGCTTTCTTT.

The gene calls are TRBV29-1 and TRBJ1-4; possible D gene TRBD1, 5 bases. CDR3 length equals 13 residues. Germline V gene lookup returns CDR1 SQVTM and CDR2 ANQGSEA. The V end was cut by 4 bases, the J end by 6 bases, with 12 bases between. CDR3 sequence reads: CSVGGESDEKLFF. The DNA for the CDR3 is TGCAGCGTTGGGGGGGAATCAGATGAAAAACTGTTTTTT.

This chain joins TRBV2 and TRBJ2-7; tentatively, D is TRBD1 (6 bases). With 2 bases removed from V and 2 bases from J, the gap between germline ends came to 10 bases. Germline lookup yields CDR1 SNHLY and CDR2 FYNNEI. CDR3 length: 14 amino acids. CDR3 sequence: CASSENRDTYEQYF. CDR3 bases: TGTGCCAGCAGTGAAAACAGGGACACCTACGAGCAGTACTTC.

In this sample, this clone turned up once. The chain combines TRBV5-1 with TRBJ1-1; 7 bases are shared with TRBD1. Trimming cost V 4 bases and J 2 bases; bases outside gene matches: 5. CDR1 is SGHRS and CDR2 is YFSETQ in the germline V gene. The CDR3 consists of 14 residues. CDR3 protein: CASSGGQYNTEAFF. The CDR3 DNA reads TGCGCCAGCAGCGGGGGACAGTATAACACTGAAGCTTTCTTT.

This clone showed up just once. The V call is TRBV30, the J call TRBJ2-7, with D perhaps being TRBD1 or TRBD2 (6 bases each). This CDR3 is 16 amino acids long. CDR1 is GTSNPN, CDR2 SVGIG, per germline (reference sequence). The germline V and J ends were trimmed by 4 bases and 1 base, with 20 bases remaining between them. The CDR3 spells CAWMGGRDKSSYEQYF. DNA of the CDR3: TGTGCCTGGATGGGTGGGCGGGACAAAAGTTCCTACGAGCAGTACTTC.

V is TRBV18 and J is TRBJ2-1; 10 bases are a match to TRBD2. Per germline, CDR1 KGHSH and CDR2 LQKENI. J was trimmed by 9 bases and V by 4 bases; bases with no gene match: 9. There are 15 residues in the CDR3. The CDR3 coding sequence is TGTGCCAGCTCACGTACTAGCGGGGCGTACGGTGAGCAGTTCTTC. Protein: CASSRTSGAYGEQFF.

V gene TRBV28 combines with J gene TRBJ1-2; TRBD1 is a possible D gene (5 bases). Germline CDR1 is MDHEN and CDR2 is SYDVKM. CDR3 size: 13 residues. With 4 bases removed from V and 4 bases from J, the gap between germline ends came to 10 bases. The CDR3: CASSSGGGYGYTF. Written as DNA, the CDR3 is TGTGCCAGCAGTTCCGGGGGAGGCTATGGCTACACCTTC.

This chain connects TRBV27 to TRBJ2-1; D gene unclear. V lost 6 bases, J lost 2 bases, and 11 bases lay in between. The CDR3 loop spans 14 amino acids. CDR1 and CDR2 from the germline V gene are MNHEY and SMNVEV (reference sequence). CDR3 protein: CASSPSDAYNEQFF. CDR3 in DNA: TGTGCCAGCAGCCCATCAGACGCCTACAATGAGCAGTTCTTC.

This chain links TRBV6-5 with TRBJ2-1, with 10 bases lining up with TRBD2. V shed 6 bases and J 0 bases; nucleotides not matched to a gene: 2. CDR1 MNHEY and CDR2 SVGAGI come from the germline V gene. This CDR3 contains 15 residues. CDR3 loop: CASRVAGGSYNEQFF. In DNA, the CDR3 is TGTGCCAGCAGGGTAGCGGGAGGCTCCTACAATGAGCAGTTCTTC.

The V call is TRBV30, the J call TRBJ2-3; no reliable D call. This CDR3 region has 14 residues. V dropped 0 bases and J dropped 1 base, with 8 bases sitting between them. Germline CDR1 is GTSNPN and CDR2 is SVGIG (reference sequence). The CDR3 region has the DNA TGTGCCTGGAGTGTAATCCGGGGCACAGATACGCAGTATTTT. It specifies CAWSVIRGTDTQYF. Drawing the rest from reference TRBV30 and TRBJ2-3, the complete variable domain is SQTIHQWPATLVQPVGSPLSLECTVEGTSNPNLYWYRQAAGRGLQLLFYSVGIGQISSEVPQNLSASRPQDRQFILSSKKLLLSDSGFYLCAWSVIRGTDTQYFGPGTRLTVL.

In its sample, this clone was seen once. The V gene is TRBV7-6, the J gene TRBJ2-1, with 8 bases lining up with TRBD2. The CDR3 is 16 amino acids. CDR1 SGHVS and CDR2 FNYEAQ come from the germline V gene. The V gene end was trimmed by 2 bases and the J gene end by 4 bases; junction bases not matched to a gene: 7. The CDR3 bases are TGTGCCAGCAGCTTACGTCGGGAGGGCCGATACAATGAGCAGTTCTTC. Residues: CASSLRREGRYNEQFF.

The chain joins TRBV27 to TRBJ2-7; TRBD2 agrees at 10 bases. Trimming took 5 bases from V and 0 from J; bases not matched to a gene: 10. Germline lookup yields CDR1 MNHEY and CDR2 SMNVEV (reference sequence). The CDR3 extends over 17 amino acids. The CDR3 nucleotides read TGTGCCAGCAGTCTACTAGCGGGAAGCGCGAGCTCCTACGAGCAGTACTTC. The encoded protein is CASSLLAGSASSYEQYF.

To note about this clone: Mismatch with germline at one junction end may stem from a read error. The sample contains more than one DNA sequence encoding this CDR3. This CDR3 is CATSRASRNQPQHF. DNA of the CDR3: TGTGCCACCAGCAGAGCCAGCCGCAACCAGCCCCAGCATTTT. The chain links TRBV15 to TRBJ1-5; D ambiguous. The CDR3 extends over 14 amino acids. The germline V gene encodes CDR1 LNHNV and CDR2 YYDKDF (reference sequence).

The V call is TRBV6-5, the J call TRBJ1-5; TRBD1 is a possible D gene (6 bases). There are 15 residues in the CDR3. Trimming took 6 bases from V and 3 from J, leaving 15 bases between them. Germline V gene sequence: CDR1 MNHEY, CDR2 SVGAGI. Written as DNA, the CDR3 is TGTGCCAGCAGCCGGGGGGGGGCGCTCAATCAGCCCCAGCATTTT. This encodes CASSRGGALNQPQHF.

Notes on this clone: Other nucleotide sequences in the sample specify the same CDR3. The DNA for the CDR3 is TGTGCCAGCAGCACCCCGGGACTATCAACGGGGACCCAGTACTTC. It yields the protein CASSTPGLSTGTQYF. This chain connects TRBV7-9 to TRBJ2-5; 7 nucleotides match TRBD2. V lost 5 bases and J lost 7; bases outside the gene matches: 13. Germline V gene sequence: CDR1 SEHNR, CDR2 FQNEAQ (reference sequence). This CDR3 has 15 amino acids.

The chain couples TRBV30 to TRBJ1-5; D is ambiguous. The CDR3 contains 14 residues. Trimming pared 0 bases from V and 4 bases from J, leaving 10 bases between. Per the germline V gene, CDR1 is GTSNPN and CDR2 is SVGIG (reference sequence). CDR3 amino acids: CAWSVLLENQPQHF. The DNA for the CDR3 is TGTGCCTGGAGTGTACTTTTAGAGAATCAGCCCCAGCATTTT.

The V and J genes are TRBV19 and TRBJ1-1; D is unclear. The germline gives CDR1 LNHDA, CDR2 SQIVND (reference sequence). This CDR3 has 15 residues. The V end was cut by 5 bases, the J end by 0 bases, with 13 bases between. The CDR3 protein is CASSPYGEMNTEAFF. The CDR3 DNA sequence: TGTGCCAGTAGTCCCTACGGAGAAATGAACACTGAAGCTTTCTTT.

The CDR3 nucleotides read TGTGCCAGCAGCCCCAGGGTCCCGCGGACCGGGGAGCTGTTTTTT. Amino acid sequence: CASSPRVPRTGELFF. V and J are TRBV7-2 and TRBJ2-2; possibly TRBD1 for D (5 bases). This CDR3 is built from 15 residues. The germline gives CDR1 SGHTA, CDR2 FQGNSA. V shed 5 bases and J shed 5 bases, with 15 bases lying between them.